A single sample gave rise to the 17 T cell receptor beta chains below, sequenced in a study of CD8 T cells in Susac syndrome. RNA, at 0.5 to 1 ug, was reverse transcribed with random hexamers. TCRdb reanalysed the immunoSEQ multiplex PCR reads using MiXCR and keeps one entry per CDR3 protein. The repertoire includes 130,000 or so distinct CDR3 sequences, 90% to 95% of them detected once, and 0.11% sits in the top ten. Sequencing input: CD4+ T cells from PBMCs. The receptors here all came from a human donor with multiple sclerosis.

The CDR3 loop is CASSLRGLAVYEQYF. In nucleotides, the CDR3 is TGTGCCAGCAGTTTAAGGGGACTAGCAGTCTACGAGCAGTACTTC. This chain joins TRBV27 and TRBJ2-7; 9 bases agree with TRBD2. The CDR3 extends over 15 amino acids. V shed 2 bases and J 3 bases; nucleotides not matched to a gene: 5. CDR1 is MNHEY and CDR2 is SMNVEV in the germline V gene (reference sequence).

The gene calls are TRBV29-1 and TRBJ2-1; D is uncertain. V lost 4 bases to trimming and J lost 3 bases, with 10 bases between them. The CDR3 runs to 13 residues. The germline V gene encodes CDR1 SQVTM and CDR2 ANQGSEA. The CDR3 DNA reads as TGCAGCGTTGGCTCGGGCAGCTACAATGAGCAGTTCTTC. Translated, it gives CSVGSGSYNEQFF.

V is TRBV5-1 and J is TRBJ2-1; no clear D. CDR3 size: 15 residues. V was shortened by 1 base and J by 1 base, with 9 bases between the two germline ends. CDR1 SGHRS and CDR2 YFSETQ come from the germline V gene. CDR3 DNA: TGCGCCAGCAGCTTGAGCCTCCAGTCCTACAATGAGCAGTTCTTC. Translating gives CASSLSLQSYNEQFF.

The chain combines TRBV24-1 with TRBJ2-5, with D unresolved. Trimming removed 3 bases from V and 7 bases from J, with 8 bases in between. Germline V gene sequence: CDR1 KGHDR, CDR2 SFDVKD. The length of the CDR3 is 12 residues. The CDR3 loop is CATSDAHRTQYF. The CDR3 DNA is TGTGCCACCAGTGATGCCCACCGGACCCAGTACTTC.

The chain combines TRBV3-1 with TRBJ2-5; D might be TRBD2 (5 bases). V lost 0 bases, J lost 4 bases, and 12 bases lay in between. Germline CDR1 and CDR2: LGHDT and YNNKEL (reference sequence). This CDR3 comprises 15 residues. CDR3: CASSQDSERGETQYF. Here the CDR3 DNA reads TGTGCCAGCAGCCAAGATAGCGAAAGAGGAGAGACCCAGTACTTC.

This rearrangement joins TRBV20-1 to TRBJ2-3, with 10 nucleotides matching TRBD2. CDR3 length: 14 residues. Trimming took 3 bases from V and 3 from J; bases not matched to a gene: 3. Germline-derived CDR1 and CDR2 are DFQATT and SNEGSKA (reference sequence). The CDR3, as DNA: TGCAGTGCTAGTAGCGGGGGGAGGACAGATACGCAGTATTTT. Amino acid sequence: CSASSGGRTDTQYF.

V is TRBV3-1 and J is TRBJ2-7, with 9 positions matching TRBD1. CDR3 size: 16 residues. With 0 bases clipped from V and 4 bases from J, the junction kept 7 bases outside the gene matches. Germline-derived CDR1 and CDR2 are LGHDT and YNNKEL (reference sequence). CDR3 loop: CASSQEWTGAAYEQYF. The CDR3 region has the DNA TGTGCCAGCAGCCAAGAGTGGACAGGGGCAGCATACGAGCAGTACTTC.

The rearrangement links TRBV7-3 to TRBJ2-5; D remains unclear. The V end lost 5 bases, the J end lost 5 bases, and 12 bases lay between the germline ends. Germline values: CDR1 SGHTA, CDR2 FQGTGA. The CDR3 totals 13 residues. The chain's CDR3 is CASSRASSETQYF. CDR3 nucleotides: TGTGCCAGCAGCCGGGCGTCTAGTGAGACCCAGTACTTC.

The CDR3 loop reads CASSLGDREAFF. The DNA of the CDR3 is TGTGCCAGCAGTTTAGGGGACAGGGAAGCTTTCTTT. J is TRBJ1-1 and V is TRBV12-3 or TRBV12-4; 8 bases line up with TRBD1. The CDR3 spans 12 residues. Losses at the gene ends were 1 base for V and 8 bases for J; bases not matched to a gene: 0.

CDR3 sequence: CASSLTGKSGMNTEAFF. The CDR3 coding sequence is TGTGCCAGCAGTCTCACAGGGAAGAGTGGGATGAACACTGAAGCTTTCTTT. The genes are TRBV2 and TRBJ1-1, with a tentative D call TRBD1 (6 bases). Per germline, CDR1 SNHLY and CDR2 FYNNEI. The CDR3 has 17 residues. V shed 5 bases and J shed 0 bases, with 19 bases lying between them.

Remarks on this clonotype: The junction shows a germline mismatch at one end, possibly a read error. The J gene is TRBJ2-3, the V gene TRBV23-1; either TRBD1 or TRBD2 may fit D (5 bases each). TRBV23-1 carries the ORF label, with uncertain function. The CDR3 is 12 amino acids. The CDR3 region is CASSHSRGLAHF. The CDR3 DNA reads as TGCGCCAGCAGTCATAGCCGGGGCCTTGCCCATTTT.

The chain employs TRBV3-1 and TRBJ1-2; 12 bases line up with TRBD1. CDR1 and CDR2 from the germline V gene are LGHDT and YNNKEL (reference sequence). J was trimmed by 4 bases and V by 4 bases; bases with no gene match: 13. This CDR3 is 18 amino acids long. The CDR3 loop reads CASSPNRDRGPNPYGYTF. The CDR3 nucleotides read TGTGCCAGCAGCCCAAACCGGGACAGGGGGCCGAATCCCTATGGCTACACCTTC.

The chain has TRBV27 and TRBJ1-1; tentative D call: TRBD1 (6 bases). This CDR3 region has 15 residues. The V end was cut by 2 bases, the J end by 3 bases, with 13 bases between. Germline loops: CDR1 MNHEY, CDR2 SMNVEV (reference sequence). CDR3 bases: TGTGCCAGCAGTTTAGGACAGAACAGGGACACTGAAGCTTTCTTT. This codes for CASSLGQNRDTEAFF.

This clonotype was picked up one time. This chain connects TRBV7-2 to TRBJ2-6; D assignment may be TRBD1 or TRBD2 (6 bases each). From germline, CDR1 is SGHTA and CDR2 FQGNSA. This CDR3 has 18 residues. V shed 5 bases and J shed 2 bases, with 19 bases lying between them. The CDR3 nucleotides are TGTGCCAGCAGCCCCATATGGGGGGCAGGGGCTGGGGCCAACGTCCTGACTTTC. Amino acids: CASSPIWGAGAGANVLTF. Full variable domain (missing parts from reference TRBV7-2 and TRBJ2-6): GAGVSQSPSNKVTEKGKDVELRCDPISGHTALYWYRQSLGQGLEFLIYFQGNSAPDKSGLPSDRFSAERTGGSVSTLTIQRTQQEDSAVYLCASSPIWGAGAGANVLTFGAGSRLTVL.

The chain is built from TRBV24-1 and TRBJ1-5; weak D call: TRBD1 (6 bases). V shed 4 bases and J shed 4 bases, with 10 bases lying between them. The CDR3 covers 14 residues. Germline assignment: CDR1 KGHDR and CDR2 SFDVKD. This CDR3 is CATSDPTGNQPQHF. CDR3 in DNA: TGTGCCACCAGTGACCCGACAGGTAATCAGCCCCAGCATTTT.

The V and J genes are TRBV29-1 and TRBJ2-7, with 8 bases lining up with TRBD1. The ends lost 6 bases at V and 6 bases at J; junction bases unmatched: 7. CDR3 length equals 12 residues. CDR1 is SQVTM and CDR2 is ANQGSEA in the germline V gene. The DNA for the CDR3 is TGCAGCGTCCGGACAGGGCAGGGCGAGCAGTACTTC. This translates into CSVRTGQGEQYF.

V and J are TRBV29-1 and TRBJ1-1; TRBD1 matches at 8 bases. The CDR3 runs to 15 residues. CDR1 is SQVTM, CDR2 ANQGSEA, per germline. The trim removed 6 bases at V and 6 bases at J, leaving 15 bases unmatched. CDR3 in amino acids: CSVVPDRGPSPEAFF. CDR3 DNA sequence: TGCAGCGTCGTACCTGACAGGGGTCCTTCTCCTGAAGCTTTCTTT. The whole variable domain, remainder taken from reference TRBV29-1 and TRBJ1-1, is SAVISQKPSRDICQRGTSLTIQCQVDSQVTMMFWYRQQPGQSLTLIATANQGSEATYESGFVIDKFPISRPNLTFSTLTVSNMSPEDSSIYLCSVVPDRGPSPEAFFGQGTRLTVV.